A selection of T cell receptor beta chains follows, all from one sample in a study of blood T cell repertoires in COVID-19. The data were produced by immunoSEQ multiplex PCR, yet TCRdb's version contains in-frame clones alone and is incomplete. Of fewer than 150,000 clones listed, more than 60% are singletons. Source material: peripheral blood. The receptors originated from a man in his forties or fifties with acute or convalescent COVID-19. CDR3s include the opening cysteine and the closing phenylalanine or tryptophan. The order of the fields is D gene, V gene, clone size, J gene, CDR3 protein, CDR3 DNA. A D gene is named only where the DNA matches it firmly. Part of the rows lack a size; the others show once, few, many or a class for expanded clones.

D gene: TRBD2
V gene: TRBV27
clone size: .
J gene: TRBJ2-1
CDR3 protein: CASTPLSGGDNEQFF
CDR3 DNA: TGTGCCAGCACCCCACTTAGCGGGGGGGACAATGAGCAGTTCTTC

D gene: TRBD1
V gene: TRBV9
clone size: few
J gene: TRBJ1-3
CDR3 protein: CASSAGTERNTIYF
CDR3 DNA: TGTGCCAGCAGCGCCGGGACAGAAAGAAACACCATATATTTT

D gene: TRBD1
V gene: TRBV28
clone size: .
J gene: TRBJ2-2
CDR3 protein: CASRQGADGELFF
CDR3 DNA: TGTGCCAGCAGACAGGGGGCGGACGGGGAGCTGTTTTTT

D gene: .
V gene: TRBV30
clone size: .
J gene: TRBJ2-5
CDR3 protein: CAWSSQGIQETQYF
CDR3 DNA: TGTGCCTGGAGTTCGCAGGGAATTCAAGAGACCCAGTACTTC

D gene: TRBD1
V gene: TRBV19
clone size: .
J gene: TRBJ2-3
CDR3 protein: CASSIPGQGPTDTQYF
CDR3 DNA: TGTGCCAGTAGTATACCGGGACAGGGCCCCACAGATACGCAGTATTTT

D gene: .
V gene: TRBV5-8
clone size: .
J gene: TRBJ1-3
CDR3 protein: CASSRGGNTIYF
CDR3 DNA: TGTGCCAGCAGCCGAGGGGGAAACACCATATATTTT

D gene: .
V gene: TRBV7-3
clone size: few
J gene: TRBJ2-2
CDR3 protein: CASSLGGNGELFF
CDR3 DNA: TGTGCCAGCAGCTTAGGGGGCAACGGGGAGCTGTTTTTT

D gene: .
V gene: TRBV29-1
clone size: .
J gene: TRBJ1-2
CDR3 protein: CSVEDKAAGYGYTF
CDR3 DNA: TGCAGCGTTGAAGACAAGGCGGCGGGCTATGGCTACACCTTC

D gene: .
V gene: TRBV11-3
clone size: .
J gene: TRBJ2-7
CDR3 protein: CASSQSQGYEQYF
CDR3 DNA: TGTGCCAGCAGCCAGTCACAGGGTTACGAGCAGTACTTC

D gene: .
V gene: TRBV9
clone size: once
J gene: TRBJ1-6
CDR3 protein: CASSVGENSPLHF
CDR3 DNA: TGTGCCAGCAGCGTAGGGGAGAATTCACCCCTCCACTTT

D gene: .
V gene: TRBV6-5
clone size: .
J gene: TRBJ1-2
CDR3 protein: CASRYDIGTYGYTF
CDR3 DNA: TGTGCCAGCAGATACGACATAGGTACCTATGGCTACACCTTC

D gene: TRBD1
V gene: TRBV5-1
clone size: .
J gene: TRBJ1-6
CDR3 protein: CASSFETGRNSPLHF
CDR3 DNA: TGCGCCAGCAGCTTTGAGACAGGGAGGAATTCACCCCTCCACTTT

D gene: .
V gene: TRBV7-9
clone size: .
J gene: TRBJ2-5
CDR3 protein: CASSPLRGAPQLRTQYF
CDR3 DNA: TGTGCCAGCAGCCCGCTCCGGGGGGCGCCCCAACTTAGGACCCAGTACTTC

D gene: TRBD2
V gene: TRBV15
clone size: .
J gene: TRBJ2-3
CDR3 protein: CATSRLTSGAGTDTQYF
CDR3 DNA: TGTGCCACCAGCAGGTTGACTAGCGGGGCGGGTACAGATACGCAGTATTTT

D gene: TRBD1
V gene: TRBV2
clone size: .
J gene: TRBJ2-3
CDR3 protein: CASSVATGGTDTQYF
CDR3 DNA: TGTGCCAGCAGTGTAGCAACAGGGGGCACAGATACGCAGTATTTT

D gene: .
V gene: TRBV19
clone size: .
J gene: TRBJ2-2
CDR3 protein: CASEVLSTGELFF
CDR3 DNA: TGTGCCAGTGAAGTGCTCAGCACCGGGGAGCTGTTTTTT

D gene: .
V gene: TRBV4-2
clone size: .
J gene: TRBJ1-1
CDR3 protein: CASSQVFTGQNTEAFF
CDR3 DNA: TGTGCCAGCAGCCAAGTCTTTACAGGCCAGAACACTGAAGCTTTCTTT

D gene: TRBD1
V gene: TRBV15
clone size: .
J gene: TRBJ2-5
CDR3 protein: CATSLDRGSVTQYF
CDR3 DNA: TGTGCCACCAGTCTGGACAGGGGAAGTGTGACCCAGTACTTC

D gene: .
V gene: TRBV9
clone size: few
J gene: TRBJ1-2
CDR3 protein: CASSFGVRGYTF
CDR3 DNA: TGTGCCAGCAGCTTCGGGGTTCGGGGCTACACCTTC

D gene: .
V gene: TRBV6-2/TRBV6-3
clone size: .
J gene: TRBJ2-7
CDR3 protein: CASSSIQVEQYF
CDR3 DNA: TGTGCCAGCAGTTCCATCCAGGTCGAGCAGTACTTC

D gene: TRBD1
V gene: TRBV5-1
clone size: .
J gene: TRBJ1-1
CDR3 protein: CASSLGWTGNTEAFF
CDR3 DNA: TGCGCCAGCAGCTTGGGATGGACAGGGAACACTGAAGCTTTCTTT

D gene: TRBD1
V gene: TRBV2
clone size: few
J gene: TRBJ1-2
CDR3 protein: CASSADRGTGYTF
CDR3 DNA: TGTGCCAGCAGTGCAGACAGGGGTACGGGCTACACCTTC

D gene: .
V gene: TRBV7-9
clone size: .
J gene: TRBJ1-2
CDR3 protein: CASSTSGALSGYTF
CDR3 DNA: TGTGCCAGCAGCACATCTGGGGCATTGAGTGGCTACACCTTC

D gene: .
V gene: TRBV9
clone size: .
J gene: TRBJ2-7
CDR3 protein: CASSVEGGISYEQYF
CDR3 DNA: TGTGCCAGCAGCGTAGAGGGCGGGATCTCCTACGAGCAGTACTTC

D gene: .
V gene: TRBV12-3/TRBV12-4
clone size: .
J gene: TRBJ2-5
CDR3 protein: CASSLRDQETQYF
CDR3 DNA: TGTGCCAGCAGTTTACGGGACCAAGAGACCCAGTACTTC

D gene: .
V gene: TRBV24-1
clone size: .
J gene: TRBJ1-5
CDR3 protein: CATSETRGSNQPQHF
CDR3 DNA: TGTGCCACCAGTGAAACCCGGGGGAGCAATCAGCCCCAGCATTTT

D gene: .
V gene: TRBV5-4
clone size: few
J gene: TRBJ2-3
CDR3 protein: CASSAGYSAQYF
CDR3 DNA: TGTGCCAGCAGCGCCGGGTATTCCGCGCAGTATTTT

D gene: .
V gene: TRBV5-5
clone size: .
J gene: TRBJ2-1
CDR3 protein: CASSPERGSDEQFF
CDR3 DNA: TGTGCCAGCAGCCCGGAAAGGGGGAGCGATGAGCAGTTCTTC

D gene: TRBD2
V gene: TRBV6-5
clone size: .
J gene: TRBJ2-7
CDR3 protein: CASPPRLAGIHEQYF
CDR3 DNA: TGTGCCAGCCCCCCTCGACTAGCGGGAATCCACGAGCAGTACTTC

D gene: .
V gene: TRBV27
clone size: few
J gene: TRBJ1-5
CDR3 protein: CASPTAPTFFGGVSNQPQHF
CDR3 DNA: TGTGCCAGCCCCACAGCCCCAACCTTCTTCGGGGGGGTAAGCAATCAGCCCCAGCATTTT

D gene: TRBD1
V gene: TRBV6-5
clone size: once
J gene: TRBJ1-1
CDR3 protein: CASSYLLGQGGTEAFF
CDR3 DNA: TGTGCCAGCAGTTACCTCTTGGGACAGGGGGGCACTGAAGCTTTCTTT

D gene: TRBD1
V gene: TRBV4-1
clone size: .
J gene: TRBJ2-7
CDR3 protein: CASSQDLWDRVSYEQYF
CDR3 DNA: TGCGCCAGCAGCCAAGATCTTTGGGACAGGGTATCCTACGAGCAGTACTTC

D gene: .
V gene: TRBV27
clone size: .
J gene: TRBJ1-2
CDR3 protein: CASSQGQPEVYGYTF
CDR3 DNA: TGTGCCAGCAGCCAAGGACAGCCCGAAGTCTATGGCTACACCTTC

D gene: TRBD1
V gene: TRBV11-2
clone size: .
J gene: TRBJ2-7
CDR3 protein: CASSLRTGPYEQYF
CDR3 DNA: TGTGCCAGCAGCTTACGGACAGGTCCCTACGAGCAGTACTTC

D gene: .
V gene: TRBV14
clone size: .
J gene: TRBJ2-1
CDR3 protein: CASSPRQSYNEQFF
CDR3 DNA: TGTGCCAGCAGCCCCAGACAGAGCTACAATGAGCAGTTCTTC

D gene: .
V gene: TRBV9
clone size: .
J gene: TRBJ2-1
CDR3 protein: CASSSTGTDYNEQFF
CDR3 DNA: TGTGCCAGCAGCTCAACAGGGACGGATTACAATGAGCAGTTCTTC

D gene: .
V gene: TRBV5-6
clone size: .
J gene: TRBJ1-1
CDR3 protein: CASTGGRENTEAFF
CDR3 DNA: TGTGCCAGCACCGGGGGGCGGGAAAACACTGAAGCTTTCTTT

D gene: TRBD1
V gene: TRBV13
clone size: .
J gene: TRBJ2-3
CDR3 protein: CASSWTGEDTQYF
CDR3 DNA: TGTGCCAGCAGCTGGACAGGGGAAGATACGCAGTATTTT

D gene: TRBD1
V gene: TRBV4-2
clone size: .
J gene: TRBJ2-3
CDR3 protein: CASSQGGQGAADTQYF
CDR3 DNA: TGTGCCAGCAGCCAAGGAGGTCAGGGGGCTGCAGATACGCAGTATTTT

D gene: TRBD2
V gene: TRBV30
clone size: .
J gene: TRBJ2-1
CDR3 protein: CAWHEGLAGGNEQFF
CDR3 DNA: TGTGCCTGGCACGAGGGACTAGCGGGGGGGAATGAGCAGTTCTTC

D gene: TRBD2
V gene: TRBV28
clone size: .
J gene: TRBJ2-3
CDR3 protein: CASNPGLAFSTDTQYF
CDR3 DNA: TGTGCCAGCAACCCGGGACTAGCCTTTAGCACAGATACGCAGTATTTT

D gene: TRBD2
V gene: TRBV2
clone size: .
J gene: TRBJ2-1
CDR3 protein: CASSVGGRAYNEQFF
CDR3 DNA: TGTGCCAGCAGTGTCGGCGGGAGGGCCTACAATGAGCAGTTCTTC

D gene: .
V gene: TRBV12-5
clone size: few
J gene: TRBJ1-1
CDR3 protein: CASGLGGTEAFF
CDR3 DNA: TGTGCTAGTGGCCTGGGGGGCACTGAAGCTTTCTTT

D gene: .
V gene: TRBV7-9
clone size: .
J gene: TRBJ1-2
CDR3 protein: CASSFYNTVYGYTF
CDR3 DNA: TGTGCCAGCAGCTTTTACAATACAGTCTATGGCTACACCTTC

D gene: .
V gene: TRBV7-8
clone size: .
J gene: TRBJ2-1
CDR3 protein: CASKGLYNEQFF
CDR3 DNA: TGTGCCAGTAAGGGACTCTACAATGAGCAGTTCTTC

D gene: TRBD2
V gene: TRBV6-5
clone size: once
J gene: TRBJ2-7
CDR3 protein: CASSPRTSGYYEQYF
CDR3 DNA: TGTGCCAGCAGTCCCCGGACTAGCGGATACTACGAGCAGTACTTC

D gene: TRBD2
V gene: TRBV10-1
clone size: .
J gene: TRBJ2-1
CDR3 protein: CASSSSGGTHNEQFF
CDR3 DNA: TGCGCCAGCAGTTCTAGCGGGGGGACCCACAATGAGCAGTTCTTC

D gene: .
V gene: TRBV28
clone size: .
J gene: TRBJ2-2
CDR3 protein: CAGSRGNTGELFF
CDR3 DNA: TGTGCCGGTAGTCGGGGAAACACCGGGGAGCTGTTTTTT

D gene: TRBD1
V gene: TRBV5-1
clone size: .
J gene: TRBJ1-4
CDR3 protein: CASSGMGQVSEKLFF
CDR3 DNA: TGCGCCAGCAGCGGGATGGGACAGGTATCTGAAAAACTGTTTTTT

D gene: TRBD2
V gene: TRBV6-5
clone size: .
J gene: TRBJ2-7
CDR3 protein: CASRGTSPMGEQYF
CDR3 DNA: TGTGCCAGCAGAGGGACTAGCCCGATGGGCGAGCAGTACTTC